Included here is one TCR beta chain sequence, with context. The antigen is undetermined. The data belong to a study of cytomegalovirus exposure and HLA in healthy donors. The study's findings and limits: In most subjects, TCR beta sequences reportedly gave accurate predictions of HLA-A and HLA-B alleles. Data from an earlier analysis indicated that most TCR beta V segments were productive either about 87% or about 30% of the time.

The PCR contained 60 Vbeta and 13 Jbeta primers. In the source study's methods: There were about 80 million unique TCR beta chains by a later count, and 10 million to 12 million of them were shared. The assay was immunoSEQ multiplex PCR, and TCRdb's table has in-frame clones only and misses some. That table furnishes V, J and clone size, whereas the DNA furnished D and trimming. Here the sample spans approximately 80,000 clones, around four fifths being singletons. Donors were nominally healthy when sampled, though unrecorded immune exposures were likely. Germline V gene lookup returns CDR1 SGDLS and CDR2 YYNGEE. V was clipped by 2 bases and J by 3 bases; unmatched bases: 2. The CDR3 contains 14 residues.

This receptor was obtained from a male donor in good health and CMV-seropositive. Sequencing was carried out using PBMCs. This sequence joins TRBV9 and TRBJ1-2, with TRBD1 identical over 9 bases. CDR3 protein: CASSVGTGHYGYTF. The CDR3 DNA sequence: TGTGCCAGCAGCGTGGGGACAGGGCACTATGGCTACACCTTC.